A selection of T cell receptor beta chains follows, all from one sample in a study of cytomegalovirus exposure and HLA in healthy donors. The method was immunoSEQ multiplex PCR; TCRdb's version includes in-frame clones alone and lacks a portion of them. The repertoire shows about 130,000 clones; the top ten hold around 1.6%. Sequencing input: PBMCs. The receptors were gathered from a woman aged 40 to 50 in good health and CMV-seropositive. CDR3s include the opening cysteine and the closing phenylalanine or tryptophan. The D gene is left open where the match is weak.

V: TRBV30; J: TRBJ2-2; D: TRBD2; DNA: TGTGCCTGGATACCCTCATGGACTAGCGGGAACACCGGGGAGCTGTTTTTT; CDR3: CAWIPSWTSGNTGELFF
V: TRBV7-6; J: TRBJ2-1; D: TRBD2; DNA: TGTGCCAGCAGCCAATGGACTAGCTCCCAGAGGCGCTCCTACAATGAGCAGTTCTTC; CDR3: CASSQWTSSQRRSYNEQFF
V: TRBV7-8; J: TRBJ2-2; D: TRBD2; DNA: TGTGCCAGCAGCTTAGTTAGCGGGAGGGCCGGCGGGGAGCTGTTTTTT; CDR3: CASSLVSGRAGGELFF
V: TRBV9; J: TRBJ2-7; D: .; DNA: TGTGCCAGCAGCGCTGCCGGACAGATCTACGAGCAGTACTTC; CDR3: CASSAAGQIYEQYF
V: TRBV27; J: TRBJ1-2; D: TRBD1; DNA: TGTGCCAGCAGTCCAGGGGGCATTGGCTACACCTTC; CDR3: CASSPGGIGYTF
V: TRBV5-1; J: TRBJ1-6; D: TRBD1; DNA: TGCGCCAGCAGCTCCCCAGGGGCAGGGGGCGTAGGATATTCACCCCTCCACTTT; CDR3: CASSSPGAGGVGYSPLHF
V: TRBV15; J: TRBJ1-1; D: .; DNA: TGTGCCACCAGCAGAGAACGAAGCGGGACACCAATGAACACTGAAGCTTTCTTT; CDR3: CATSRERSGTPMNTEAFF
V: TRBV11-2; J: TRBJ2-5; D: TRBD2; DNA: TGTGCCAGCAGCTTAATTGCGGGAGGGCTTAAGGGGACCCAGTACTTC; CDR3: CASSLIAGGLKGTQYF
V: TRBV4-1; J: TRBJ1-2; D: .; DNA: TGCGCCAGCAGCCACACCACAGCTTCTAACTATGGCTACACCTTC; CDR3: CASSHTTASNYGYTF
V: TRBV6-5; J: TRBJ1-2; D: .; DNA: TGTGCCAGCAGTTACAGGCAGGGGTCCTATGGCTACACCTTC; CDR3: CASSYRQGSYGYTF
V: TRBV4-3; J: TRBJ2-5; D: .; DNA: TGCGCCAGCAGCCAAGGGGGGGACCAGGAGACCCAGTACTTC; CDR3: CASSQGGDQETQYF
V: TRBV11-2; J: TRBJ1-2; D: TRBD1; DNA: TGTGCCAGCAGCTTGGGACAGTTGTTCTATGGCTACACCTTC; CDR3: CASSLGQLFYGYTF
V: TRBV9; J: TRBJ2-3; D: .; DNA: TGTGCCAGCAGCGTAGCGGGGTGGGCCCACCTGGATACGCAGTATTTT; CDR3: CASSVAGWAHLDTQYF
V: TRBV9; J: TRBJ2-7; D: .; DNA: TGTGCCAGCAGCGTAGGATTTCGAGGGGACACCTACGAGCAGTACTTC; CDR3: CASSVGFRGDTYEQYF
V: TRBV6-1; J: TRBJ2-1; D: TRBD2; DNA: TGTGCCAGCAGTGAAGTCCTAGCGGGAGCTGAGCAGTTCTTC; CDR3: CASSEVLAGAEQFF
V: TRBV7-9; J: TRBJ2-1; D: .; DNA: TGTGCCAGCAGCTCCCCGGGACTCCTCACTAATGAGCAGTTCTTC; CDR3: CASSSPGLLTNEQFF
V: TRBV7-2; J: TRBJ1-5; D: .; DNA: TGTGCCAGCCGCGGCGCTTTACATCAGCCCCAGCATTTT; CDR3: CASRGALHQPQHF
V: TRBV4-2; J: TRBJ2-3; D: TRBD2; DNA: TGTGCCAGCAGCCAAGAATTGACTAGCGGGTCTGGAGATACGCAGTATTTT; CDR3: CASSQELTSGSGDTQYF
V: TRBV2; J: TRBJ1-6; D: TRBD1; DNA: TGTGCCAGCTCTATCGGACAGGAGTCACCCCTCCACTTT; CDR3: CASSIGQESPLHF
V: TRBV5-1; J: TRBJ1-1; D: TRBD1; DNA: TGCGCCAGCAGCTTGGCCCTGGGGGACAGGTTTGAAGCTTTCTTT; CDR3: CASSLALGDRFEAFF
V: TRBV7-6; J: TRBJ1-5; D: .; DNA: TGTGCCAGCAGCTTAGACCGCGATCAGCCCCAGCATTTT; CDR3: CASSLDRDQPQHF
V: TRBV5-1; J: TRBJ2-2; D: TRBD2; DNA: TGCGCCAGCAGCTTGGCCGGGGGGAGCGGGACCGGGGAGCTGTTTTTT; CDR3: CASSLAGGSGTGELFF
V: TRBV27; J: TRBJ2-1; D: .; DNA: TGTGCCAGCAGTCCAGCGGGCGATGAGCAGTTCTTC; CDR3: CASSPAGDEQFF
V: TRBV7-9; J: TRBJ1-5; D: .; DNA: TGTGCCAGCAGCTCGGACAGTAGCAATCAGCCCCAGCATTTT; CDR3: CASSSDSSNQPQHF
V: TRBV29-1; J: TRBJ1-1; D: .; DNA: TGCAGCGTCACGCTGGGGGCGTTTGGGACTGAAGCTTTCTTT; CDR3: CSVTLGAFGTEAFF
V: TRBV7-6; J: TRBJ2-1; D: .; DNA: TGTGCCAGCAGCACTAGTCCCAATGAGCAGTTCTTC; CDR3: CASSTSPNEQFF
V: TRBV6-5; J: TRBJ1-1; D: .; DNA: TGTGCCAGCAGCTTACAGGGAGTGGGCACTGAAGCTTTCTTT; CDR3: CASSLQGVGTEAFF
V: TRBV28; J: TRBJ1-1; D: .; DNA: TGTGCCAGCAGTAATTCGGGACTTTTCACTGAAGCTTTCTTT; CDR3: CASSNSGLFTEAFF
V: TRBV6-1; J: TRBJ2-5; D: .; DNA: TGTGCCAGTTTGAACTTAGCCGGCGCAGAGACCCAGTACTTC; CDR3: CASLNLAGAETQYF
V: TRBV6-5; J: TRBJ2-7; D: .; DNA: TGTGCCAGCTCAGGTGACCCCCGATACGAGCAGTACTTC; CDR3: CASSGDPRYEQYF
V: TRBV5-6; J: TRBJ2-7; D: .; DNA: TGTGCCAGCAGCTTGGCCGTGTACGAGCAGTACTTC; CDR3: CASSLAVYEQYF
V: TRBV7-9; J: TRBJ2-1; D: TRBD2; DNA: TGTGCCAGCAGCTCTAGCGGGAGGGCCGCAAATAATGAGCAGTTCTTC; CDR3: CASSSSGRAANNEQFF
V: TRBV30; J: TRBJ2-5; D: .; DNA: TGTGCCTGGAGCCTAAATTCCGGGACTTACCAAGAGACCCAGTACTTC; CDR3: CAWSLNSGTYQETQYF
V: TRBV5-1; J: TRBJ1-2; D: TRBD1; DNA: TGCGCCAGCAGCCCCGACAGGGCTGGCTATGGCTACACCTTC; CDR3: CASSPDRAGYGYTF
V: TRBV7-2; J: TRBJ2-1; D: .; DNA: TGTGCCAGCAGCTTATCAAGCGACAGCTCCTACAATGAGCAGTTCTTC; CDR3: CASSLSSDSSYNEQFF
V: TRBV9; J: TRBJ2-1; D: .; DNA: TGTGCCAGCAGCGTAGCAGCGGGTAGGGCTAGTGAGCAGTTCTTC; CDR3: CASSVAAGRASEQFF
V: TRBV30; J: TRBJ2-7; D: TRBD2; DNA: TGTGCCTGGAGTGTTATGGGGGGGGAGCAGTACTTC; CDR3: CAWSVMGGEQYF
V: TRBV11-2; J: TRBJ1-2; D: TRBD1; DNA: TGTGCCAGCAGCTTAGATTTGGGACAGGGGGGTCGTACCTTC; CDR3: CASSLDLGQGGRTF
V: TRBV4-2; J: TRBJ2-7; D: .; DNA: TGTGCCAGCAGCCAAGATAATAGCAGGGCATACGAGCAGTACTTC; CDR3: CASSQDNSRAYEQYF
V: TRBV4-1; J: TRBJ1-2; D: .; DNA: TGCGCCAGCAGCCAAGTTTGGGGACTGGGACGTGGGGGCTACACCTTC; CDR3: CASSQVWGLGRGGYTF
V: TRBV6-1; J: TRBJ2-7; D: TRBD2; DNA: TGTGCCAGCAGTGATGTAGGGCTAGCGGGGGCCTACGAGCAGTACTTC; CDR3: CASSDVGLAGAYEQYF
V: TRBV6-5; J: TRBJ1-2; D: .; DNA: TGTGCCAGCAGATCGATGGACAGCGCGGCCTACACCTTC; CDR3: CASRSMDSAAYTF
V: TRBV10-3; J: TRBJ2-5; D: .; DNA: TGTGCCATCAGTGAGTCAGGGGGACAAGAGACCCAGTACTTC; CDR3: CAISESGGQETQYF
V: TRBV9; J: TRBJ2-1; D: TRBD2; DNA: TGTGCCAGCAGCCCTACAGTAGCGGGAGGCTCCTACAATGAGCAGTTCTTC; CDR3: CASSPTVAGGSYNEQFF
V: TRBV6-5; J: TRBJ2-7; D: .; DNA: TGTGCCAGCAGCCCTTTGGGGGGAAGTCCCTACGAGCAGTACTTC; CDR3: CASSPLGGSPYEQYF
V: TRBV7-3; J: TRBJ2-1; D: .; DNA: TGTGCCAGCAGCTCCCAAGCGTGGAATGAGCAGTTCTTC; CDR3: CASSSQAWNEQFF
V: TRBV7-2; J: TRBJ1-3; D: TRBD1; DNA: TGTGCCAGCAGCCCGACAGGGACGGGAAACACCATATATTTT; CDR3: CASSPTGTGNTIYF
V: TRBV5-1; J: TRBJ2-7; D: TRBD2; DNA: TGCGCCAGCAGCAACAGCGGGAGGGCTACCTACGAGCAGTACTTC; CDR3: CASSNSGRATYEQYF
V: TRBV6-5; J: TRBJ2-1; D: TRBD1; DNA: TGTGCCAGCAGTTACCAGGGACAGGGTGGAAACAATGAGCAGTTCTTC; CDR3: CASSYQGQGGNNEQFF
V: TRBV19; J: TRBJ2-2; D: TRBD1; DNA: TGTGCCAGTACCCCCCCGCGGGCAGGGGGCCTACTAGGGAACACCGGGGAGCTGTTTTTT; CDR3: CASTPPRAGGLLGNTGELFF
V: TRBV4-3; J: TRBJ2-1; D: .; DNA: TGCGCCAGCAGCCAAGCGGGTAGCGGAGCGCAGTTCTTC; CDR3: CASSQAGSGAQFF